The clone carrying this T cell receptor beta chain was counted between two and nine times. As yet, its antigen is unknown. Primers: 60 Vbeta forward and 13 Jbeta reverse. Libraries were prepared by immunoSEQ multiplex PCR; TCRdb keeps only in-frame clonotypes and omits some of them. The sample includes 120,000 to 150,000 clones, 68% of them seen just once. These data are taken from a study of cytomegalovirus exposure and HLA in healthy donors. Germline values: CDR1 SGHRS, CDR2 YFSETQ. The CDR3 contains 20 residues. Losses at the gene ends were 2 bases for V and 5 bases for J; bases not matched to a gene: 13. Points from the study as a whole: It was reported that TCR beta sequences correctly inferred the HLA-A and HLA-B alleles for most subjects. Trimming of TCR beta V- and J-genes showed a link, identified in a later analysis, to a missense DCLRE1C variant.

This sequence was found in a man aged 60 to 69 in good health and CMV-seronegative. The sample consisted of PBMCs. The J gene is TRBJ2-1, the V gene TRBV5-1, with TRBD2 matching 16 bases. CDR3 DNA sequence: TGCGCCAGCAGCTTCACCCTCAGGGGACTAGCGGGAGGGCAGAACAATGAGCAGTTCTTC. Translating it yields CASSFTLRGLAGGQNNEQFF.